This T cell receptor beta chain was identified during a study of neurological immune-mediated disorders. The study, taken as a whole, reports: HTLV-1-associated myelopathy had the most TCR clonal expansion, and multiple sclerosis had the least, less than healthy controls.

TCRdb ran MiXCR on the 5' RACE reads and lists one entry per CDR3 protein. Altogether over 60,000 distinct CDR3 sequences are present, less than 5.5% being singletons, with the ten largest covering 2% to 2.5%. This CDR3 has 15 residues. V was pared by 0 bases and J by 9 bases, with 8 bases of the junction left unmatched. The germline V gene encodes CDR1 PRHDT and CDR2 FYEKMQ (reference sequence). In regard to this clonotype: Its specificity is not known.

Input material: PBMCs. This chain connects TRBV13 to TRBJ2-1; 7 bases align to TRBD1. The TCR sequence derives from a young woman with multiple sclerosis. The CDR3, as DNA: TGTGCCAGCAGCTTAGGCATGACAGGGAATGCTGAGCAGTTCTTC. Translated, it gives CASSLGMTGNAEQFF.